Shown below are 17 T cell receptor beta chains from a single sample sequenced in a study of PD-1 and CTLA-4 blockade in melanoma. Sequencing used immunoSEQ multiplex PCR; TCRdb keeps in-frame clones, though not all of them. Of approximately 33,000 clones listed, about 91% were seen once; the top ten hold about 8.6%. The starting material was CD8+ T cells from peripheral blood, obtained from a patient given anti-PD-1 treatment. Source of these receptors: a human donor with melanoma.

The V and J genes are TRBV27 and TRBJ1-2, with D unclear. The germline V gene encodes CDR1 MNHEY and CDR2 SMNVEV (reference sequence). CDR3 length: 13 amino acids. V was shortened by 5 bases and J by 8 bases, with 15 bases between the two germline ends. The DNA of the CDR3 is TGTGCCAGCAGTCAACCTTGGGAAGGAGGCTACACCTTC. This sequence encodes CASSQPWEGGYTF.

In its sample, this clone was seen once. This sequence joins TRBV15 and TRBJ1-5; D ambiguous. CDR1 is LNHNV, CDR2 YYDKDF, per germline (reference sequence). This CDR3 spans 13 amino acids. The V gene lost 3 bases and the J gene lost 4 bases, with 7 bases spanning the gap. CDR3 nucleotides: TGTGCCACCAGCAGTCGGGGTAATCAGCCCCAGCATTTT. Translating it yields CATSSRGNQPQHF.

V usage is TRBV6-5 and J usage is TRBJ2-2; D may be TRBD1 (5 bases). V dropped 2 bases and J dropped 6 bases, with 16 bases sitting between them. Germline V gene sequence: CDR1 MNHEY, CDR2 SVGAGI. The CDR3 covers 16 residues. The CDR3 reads CASSYLPQGNAGELFF. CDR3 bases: TGTGCCAGCAGTTACCTCCCCCAGGGTAACGCCGGGGAGCTGTTTTTT.

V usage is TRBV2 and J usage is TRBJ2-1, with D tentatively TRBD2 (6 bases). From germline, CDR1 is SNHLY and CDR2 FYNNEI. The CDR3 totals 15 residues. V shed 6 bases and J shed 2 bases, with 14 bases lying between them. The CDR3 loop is CASSSGTPTYNEQFF. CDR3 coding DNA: TGTGCCAGCAGCTCCGGGACTCCCACCTACAATGAGCAGTTCTTC.

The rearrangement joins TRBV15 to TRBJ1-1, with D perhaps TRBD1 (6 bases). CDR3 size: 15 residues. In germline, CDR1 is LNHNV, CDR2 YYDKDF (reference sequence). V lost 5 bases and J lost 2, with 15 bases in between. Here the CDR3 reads CATSPPAQGNTEAFF. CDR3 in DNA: TGTGCCACCAGCCCCCCGGCACAGGGCAACACTGAAGCTTTCTTT. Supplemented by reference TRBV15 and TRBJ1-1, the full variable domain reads DAMVIQNPRYQVTQFGKPVTLSCSQTLNHNVMYWYQQKSSQAPKLLFHYYDKDFNNEADTPDNFQSRRPNTSFCFLDIRSPGLGDTAMYLCATSPPAQGNTEAFFGQGTRLTVV.

The CDR3 here is CASSPGDQPQHF. The DNA of the CDR3 is TGCGCCAGCAGCCCCGGGGATCAGCCCCAGCATTTT. V and J are TRBV10-2 and TRBJ1-5; D is ambiguous. V was clipped by 6 bases and J by 5 bases, with 8 bases between them. The CDR3 is 12 amino acids. The germline V gene has CDR1 WSHSY and CDR2 SAAADI.

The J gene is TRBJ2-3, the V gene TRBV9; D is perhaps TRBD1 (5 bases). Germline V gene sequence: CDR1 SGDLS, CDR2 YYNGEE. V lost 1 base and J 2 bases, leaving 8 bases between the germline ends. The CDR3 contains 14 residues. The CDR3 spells CASSVTGPTDTQYF. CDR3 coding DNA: TGTGCCAGCAGCGTAACAGGCCCCACAGATACGCAGTATTTT.

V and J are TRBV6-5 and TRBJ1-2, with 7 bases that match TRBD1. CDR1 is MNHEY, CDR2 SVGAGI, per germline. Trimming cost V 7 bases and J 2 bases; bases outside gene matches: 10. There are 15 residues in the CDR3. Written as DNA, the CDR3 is TGTGCCAGCACTCGTGTGACAGGGCTAAACTATGGCTACACCTTC. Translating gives CASTRVTGLNYGYTF.

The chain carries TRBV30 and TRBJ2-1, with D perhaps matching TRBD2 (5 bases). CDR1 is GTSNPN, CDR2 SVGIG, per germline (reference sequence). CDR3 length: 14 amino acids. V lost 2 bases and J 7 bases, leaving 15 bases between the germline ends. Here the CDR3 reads CAWSTGIFGNEQFF. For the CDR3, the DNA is TGTGCCTGGAGTACCGGGATCTTTGGGAATGAGCAGTTCTTC.

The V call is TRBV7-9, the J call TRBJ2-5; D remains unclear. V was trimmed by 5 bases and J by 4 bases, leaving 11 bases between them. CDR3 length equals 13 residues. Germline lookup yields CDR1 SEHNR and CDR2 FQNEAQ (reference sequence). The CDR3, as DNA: TGTGCCAGCAGCCCCGGGCTGGGAGAGACCCAGTACTTC. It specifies CASSPGLGETQYF.

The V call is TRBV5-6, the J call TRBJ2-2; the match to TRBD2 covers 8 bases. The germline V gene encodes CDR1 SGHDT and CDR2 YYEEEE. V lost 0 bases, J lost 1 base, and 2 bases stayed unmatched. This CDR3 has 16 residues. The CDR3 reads CASSLAAGGNTGELFF. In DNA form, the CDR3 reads TGTGCCAGCAGCTTGGCCGCGGGGGGGAACACCGGGGAGCTGTTTTTT. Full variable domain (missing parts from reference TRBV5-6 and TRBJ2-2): DAGVTQSPTHLIKTRGQQVTLRCSPKSGHDTVSWYQQALGQGPQFIFQYYEEEERQRGNFPDRFSGHQFPNYSSELNVNALLLGDSALYLCASSLAAGGNTGELFFGEGSRLTVL.

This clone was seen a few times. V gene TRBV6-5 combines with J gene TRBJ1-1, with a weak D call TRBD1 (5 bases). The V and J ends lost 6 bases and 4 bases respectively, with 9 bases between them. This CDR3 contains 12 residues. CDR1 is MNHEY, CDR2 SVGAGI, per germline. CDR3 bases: TGTGCCAGCAGGTACGGGGCCACTGAAGCTTTCTTT. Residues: CASRYGATEAFF.

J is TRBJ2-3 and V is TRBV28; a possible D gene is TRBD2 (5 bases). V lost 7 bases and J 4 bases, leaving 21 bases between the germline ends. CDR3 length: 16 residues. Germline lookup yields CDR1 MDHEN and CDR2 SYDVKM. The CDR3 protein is CASKTSASGGADTQYF. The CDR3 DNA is TGTGCCAGCAAGACCTCGGCAAGCGGTGGCGCAGATACGCAGTATTTT.

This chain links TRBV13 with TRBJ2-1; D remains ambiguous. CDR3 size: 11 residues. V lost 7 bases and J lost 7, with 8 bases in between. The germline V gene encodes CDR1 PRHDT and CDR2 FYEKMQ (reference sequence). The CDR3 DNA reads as TGTGCCAGCAAGGAGAAAAATGAGCAGTTCTTC. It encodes CASKEKNEQFF.

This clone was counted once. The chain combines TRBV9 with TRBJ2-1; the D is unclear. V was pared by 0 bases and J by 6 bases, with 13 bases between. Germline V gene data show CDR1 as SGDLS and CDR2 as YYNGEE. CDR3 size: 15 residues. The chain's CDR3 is CASSVAGYPSNEQFF. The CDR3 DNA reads TGTGCCAGCAGCGTAGCGGGCTATCCGAGCAATGAGCAGTTCTTC. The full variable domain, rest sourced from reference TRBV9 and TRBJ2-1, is DSGVTQTPKHLITATGQRVTLRCSPRSGDLSVYWYQQSLDQGLQFLIQYYNGEERAKGNILERFSAQQFPDLHSELNLSSLELGDSALYFCASSVAGYPSNEQFFGPGTRLTVL.

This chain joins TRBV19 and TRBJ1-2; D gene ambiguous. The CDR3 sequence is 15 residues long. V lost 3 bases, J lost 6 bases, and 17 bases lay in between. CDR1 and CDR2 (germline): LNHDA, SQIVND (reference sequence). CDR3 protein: CASSIGESGQDGYTF. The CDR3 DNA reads TGTGCCAGTAGTATTGGGGAATCGGGCCAGGATGGCTACACCTTC.

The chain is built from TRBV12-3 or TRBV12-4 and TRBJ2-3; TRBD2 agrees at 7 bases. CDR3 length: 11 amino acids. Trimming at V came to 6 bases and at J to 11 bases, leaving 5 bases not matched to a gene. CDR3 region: CASRIAGRQYF. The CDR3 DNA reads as TGTGCCAGCAGGATAGCGGGTAGGCAGTATTTT.